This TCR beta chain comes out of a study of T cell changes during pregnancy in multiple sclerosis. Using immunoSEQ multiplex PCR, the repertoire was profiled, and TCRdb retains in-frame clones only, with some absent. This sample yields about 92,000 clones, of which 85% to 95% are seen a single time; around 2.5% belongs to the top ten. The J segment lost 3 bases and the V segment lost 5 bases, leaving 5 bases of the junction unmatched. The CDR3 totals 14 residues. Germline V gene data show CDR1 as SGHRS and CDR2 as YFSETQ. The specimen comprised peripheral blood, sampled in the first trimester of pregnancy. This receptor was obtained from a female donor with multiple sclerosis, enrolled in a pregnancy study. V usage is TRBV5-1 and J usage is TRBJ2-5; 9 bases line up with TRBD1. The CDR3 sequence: CASSPTGGKETQYF. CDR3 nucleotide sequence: TGCGCCAGCAGTCCAACAGGGGGCAAAGAGACCCAGTACTTC.